This TCR beta chain was identified in a study of human T cells and chemical hapten exposure. One entry per CDR3 protein results from TCRdb running MiXCR on the RACE reads. The table has approximately 92,000 distinct CDR3 sequences, approximately 10% seen once. V lost 0 bases and J lost 1, with 12 bases in between. Germline CDR1 SGHRS, CDR2 YFSETQ. The CDR3 totals 16 residues. In its sample, this clonotype was seen many times. Time point reported: patch test 2, 6 weeks after DPC sensitization. Treatment meaning: therapeutic diphenylcyclopropenone sensitization with weekly scalp DPC. The source of this sequence is a woman aged 35 to 49 with alopecia areata. Some clones in this sample may be carry-over from other donors' samples. Source: whole blood, taken in connection with sensitization to the hapten diphenylcyclopropenone (DPC). The chain is built from TRBV5-1 and TRBJ2-3; D unclear. CDR3 sequence reads: CASSLGPSEGTDTQYF. In DNA form, the CDR3 reads TGCGCCAGCAGCTTGGGACCCTCAGAAGGCACAGATACGCAGTATTTT.